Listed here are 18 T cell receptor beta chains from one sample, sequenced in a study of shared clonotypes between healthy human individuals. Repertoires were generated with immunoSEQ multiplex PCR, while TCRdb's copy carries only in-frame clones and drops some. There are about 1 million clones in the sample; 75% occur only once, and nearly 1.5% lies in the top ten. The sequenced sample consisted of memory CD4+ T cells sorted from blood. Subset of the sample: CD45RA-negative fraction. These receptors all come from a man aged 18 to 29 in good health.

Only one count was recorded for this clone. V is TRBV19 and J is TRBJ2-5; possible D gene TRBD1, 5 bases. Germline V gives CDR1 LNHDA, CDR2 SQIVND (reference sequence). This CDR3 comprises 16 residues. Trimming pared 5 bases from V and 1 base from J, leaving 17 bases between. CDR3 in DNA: TGTGCCAGTAGTGATAGGGGCGCCTCCATCCAAGAGACCCAGTACTTC. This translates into CASSDRGASIQETQYF.

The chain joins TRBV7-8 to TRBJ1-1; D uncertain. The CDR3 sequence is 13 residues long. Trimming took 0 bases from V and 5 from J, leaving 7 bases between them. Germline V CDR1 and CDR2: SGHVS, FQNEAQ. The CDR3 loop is CASSLAVGTEAFF. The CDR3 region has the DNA TGTGCCAGCAGCTTAGCCGTTGGGACTGAAGCTTTCTTT.

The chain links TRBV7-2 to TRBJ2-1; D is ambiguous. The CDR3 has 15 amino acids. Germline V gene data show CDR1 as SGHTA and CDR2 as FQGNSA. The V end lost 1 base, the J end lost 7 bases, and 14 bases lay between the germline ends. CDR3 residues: CASSLVVVLGNEQFF. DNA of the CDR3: TGTGCCAGCAGCTTAGTGGTGGTTTTGGGGAATGAGCAGTTCTTC.

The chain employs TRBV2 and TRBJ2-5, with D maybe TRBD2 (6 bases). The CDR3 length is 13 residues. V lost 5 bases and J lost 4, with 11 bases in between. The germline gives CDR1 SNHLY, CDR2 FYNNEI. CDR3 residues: CASSLGGGETQYF. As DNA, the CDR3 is TGTGCCAGCAGTCTGGGGGGTGGAGAGACCCAGTACTTC.

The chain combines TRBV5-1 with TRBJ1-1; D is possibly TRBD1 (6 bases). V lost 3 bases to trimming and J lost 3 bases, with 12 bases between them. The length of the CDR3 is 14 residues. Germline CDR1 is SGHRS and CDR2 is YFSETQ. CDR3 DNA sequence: TGCGCCAGCAGCTCGAAAGGACAGTACACTGAAGCTTTCTTT. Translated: CASSSKGQYTEAFF.

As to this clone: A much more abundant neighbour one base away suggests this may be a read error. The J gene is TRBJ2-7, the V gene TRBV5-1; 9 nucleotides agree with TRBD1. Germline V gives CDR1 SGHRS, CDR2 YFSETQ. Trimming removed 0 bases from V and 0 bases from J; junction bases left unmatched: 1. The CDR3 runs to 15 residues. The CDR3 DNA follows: TGCGCCAGCAGCTTGGTGACAGGGGGCTCCTACGAGCAGTACTTC. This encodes CASSLVTGGSYEQYF.

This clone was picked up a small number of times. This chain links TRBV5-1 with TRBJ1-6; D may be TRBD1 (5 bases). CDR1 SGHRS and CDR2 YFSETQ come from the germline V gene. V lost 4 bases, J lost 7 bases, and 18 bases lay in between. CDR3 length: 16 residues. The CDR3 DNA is TGCGCCAGCAGCCCCAGAGGCCCAGGGACGAATTCACCCCTCCACTTT. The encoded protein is CASSPRGPGTNSPLHF.

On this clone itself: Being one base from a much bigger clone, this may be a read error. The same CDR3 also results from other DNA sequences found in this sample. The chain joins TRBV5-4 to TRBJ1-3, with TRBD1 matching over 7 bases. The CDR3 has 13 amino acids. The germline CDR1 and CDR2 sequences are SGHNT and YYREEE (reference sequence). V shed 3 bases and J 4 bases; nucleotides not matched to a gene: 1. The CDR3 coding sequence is TGTGCCAGCAGCTCGGGACAGGGAAACACCATATATTTT. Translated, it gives CASSSGQGNTIYF.

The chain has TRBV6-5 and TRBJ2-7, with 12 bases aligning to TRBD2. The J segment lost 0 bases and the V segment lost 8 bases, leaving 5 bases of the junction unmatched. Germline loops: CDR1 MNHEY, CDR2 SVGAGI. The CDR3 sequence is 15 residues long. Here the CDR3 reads CASDTSGRSSYEQYF. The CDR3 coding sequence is TGTGCCAGCGACACTAGCGGGAGGAGCTCCTACGAGCAGTACTTC.

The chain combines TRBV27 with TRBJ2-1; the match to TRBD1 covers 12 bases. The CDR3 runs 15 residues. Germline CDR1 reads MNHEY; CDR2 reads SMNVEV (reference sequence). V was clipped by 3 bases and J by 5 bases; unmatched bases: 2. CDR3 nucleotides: TGTGCCAGCAGTTTGGGACAGGGGGCTAACAATGAGCAGTTCTTC. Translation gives CASSLGQGANNEQFF.

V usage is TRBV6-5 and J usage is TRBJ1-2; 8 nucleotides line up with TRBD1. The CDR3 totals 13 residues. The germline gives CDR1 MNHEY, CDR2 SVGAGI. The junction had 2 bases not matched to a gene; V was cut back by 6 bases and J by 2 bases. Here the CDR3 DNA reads TGTGCCAGCAGGGACAGGGCGAACTATGGCTACACCTTC. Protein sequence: CASRDRANYGYTF.

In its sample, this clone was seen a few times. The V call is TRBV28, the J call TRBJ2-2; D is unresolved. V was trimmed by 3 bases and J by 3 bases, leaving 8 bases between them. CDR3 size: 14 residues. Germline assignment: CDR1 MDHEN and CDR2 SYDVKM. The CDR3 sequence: CASSFGQYTGELFF. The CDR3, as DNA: TGTGCCAGCAGTTTCGGCCAGTACACCGGGGAGCTGTTTTTT.

CDR3 DNA sequence: TGTGCCATCAGTAGCACAGGGGGCAATGAAAAACTGTTTTTT. Translated, it gives CAISSTGGNEKLFF. The V call is TRBV10-3, the J call TRBJ1-4; 9 bases map to TRBD1. This CDR3 has 14 residues. Germline V gives CDR1 ENHRY, CDR2 SYGVKD. V shed 5 bases and J 5 bases; nucleotides not matched to a gene: 3.

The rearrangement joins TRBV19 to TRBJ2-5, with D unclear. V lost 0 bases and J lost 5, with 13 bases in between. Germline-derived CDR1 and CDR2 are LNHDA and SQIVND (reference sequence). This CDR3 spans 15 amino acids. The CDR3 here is CASSIDPGPSETQYF. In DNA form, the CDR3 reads TGTGCCAGTAGTATAGACCCGGGCCCTTCGGAGACCCAGTACTTC.

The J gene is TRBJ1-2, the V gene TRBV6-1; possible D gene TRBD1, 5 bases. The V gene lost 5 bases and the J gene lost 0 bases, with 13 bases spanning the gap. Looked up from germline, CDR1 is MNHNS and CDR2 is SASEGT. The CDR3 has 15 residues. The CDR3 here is CASSTRDRTNYGYTF. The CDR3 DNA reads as TGTGCCAGCAGTACCCGGGACCGTACTAACTATGGCTACACCTTC.

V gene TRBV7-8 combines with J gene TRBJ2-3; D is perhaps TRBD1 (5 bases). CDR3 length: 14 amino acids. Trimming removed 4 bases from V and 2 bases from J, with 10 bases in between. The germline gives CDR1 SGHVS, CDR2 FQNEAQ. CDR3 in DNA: TGTGCCAGCAGCTCTCGACAGCTCACAGATACGCAGTATTTT. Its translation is CASSSRQLTDTQYF.

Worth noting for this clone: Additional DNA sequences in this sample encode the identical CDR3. CDR3 sequence: CASSYGLAGGQETQYF. CDR3 sequence (DNA): TGTGCCAGCAGTTACGGCCTAGCGGGAGGGCAAGAGACCCAGTACTTC. The rearrangement joins TRBV6-5 to TRBJ2-5; 12 nucleotides line up with TRBD2. Germline V gene sequence: CDR1 MNHEY, CDR2 SVGAGI. CDR3 length: 16 amino acids. V gave up 2 bases and J gave up 2 bases; unmatched junction bases: 3.

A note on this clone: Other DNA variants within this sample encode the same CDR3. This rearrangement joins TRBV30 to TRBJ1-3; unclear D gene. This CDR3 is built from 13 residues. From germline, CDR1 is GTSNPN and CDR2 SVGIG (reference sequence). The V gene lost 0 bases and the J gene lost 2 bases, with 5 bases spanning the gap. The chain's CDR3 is CAWSVGTGNTIYF. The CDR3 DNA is TGTGCCTGGAGTGTTGGGACTGGAAACACCATATATTTT.